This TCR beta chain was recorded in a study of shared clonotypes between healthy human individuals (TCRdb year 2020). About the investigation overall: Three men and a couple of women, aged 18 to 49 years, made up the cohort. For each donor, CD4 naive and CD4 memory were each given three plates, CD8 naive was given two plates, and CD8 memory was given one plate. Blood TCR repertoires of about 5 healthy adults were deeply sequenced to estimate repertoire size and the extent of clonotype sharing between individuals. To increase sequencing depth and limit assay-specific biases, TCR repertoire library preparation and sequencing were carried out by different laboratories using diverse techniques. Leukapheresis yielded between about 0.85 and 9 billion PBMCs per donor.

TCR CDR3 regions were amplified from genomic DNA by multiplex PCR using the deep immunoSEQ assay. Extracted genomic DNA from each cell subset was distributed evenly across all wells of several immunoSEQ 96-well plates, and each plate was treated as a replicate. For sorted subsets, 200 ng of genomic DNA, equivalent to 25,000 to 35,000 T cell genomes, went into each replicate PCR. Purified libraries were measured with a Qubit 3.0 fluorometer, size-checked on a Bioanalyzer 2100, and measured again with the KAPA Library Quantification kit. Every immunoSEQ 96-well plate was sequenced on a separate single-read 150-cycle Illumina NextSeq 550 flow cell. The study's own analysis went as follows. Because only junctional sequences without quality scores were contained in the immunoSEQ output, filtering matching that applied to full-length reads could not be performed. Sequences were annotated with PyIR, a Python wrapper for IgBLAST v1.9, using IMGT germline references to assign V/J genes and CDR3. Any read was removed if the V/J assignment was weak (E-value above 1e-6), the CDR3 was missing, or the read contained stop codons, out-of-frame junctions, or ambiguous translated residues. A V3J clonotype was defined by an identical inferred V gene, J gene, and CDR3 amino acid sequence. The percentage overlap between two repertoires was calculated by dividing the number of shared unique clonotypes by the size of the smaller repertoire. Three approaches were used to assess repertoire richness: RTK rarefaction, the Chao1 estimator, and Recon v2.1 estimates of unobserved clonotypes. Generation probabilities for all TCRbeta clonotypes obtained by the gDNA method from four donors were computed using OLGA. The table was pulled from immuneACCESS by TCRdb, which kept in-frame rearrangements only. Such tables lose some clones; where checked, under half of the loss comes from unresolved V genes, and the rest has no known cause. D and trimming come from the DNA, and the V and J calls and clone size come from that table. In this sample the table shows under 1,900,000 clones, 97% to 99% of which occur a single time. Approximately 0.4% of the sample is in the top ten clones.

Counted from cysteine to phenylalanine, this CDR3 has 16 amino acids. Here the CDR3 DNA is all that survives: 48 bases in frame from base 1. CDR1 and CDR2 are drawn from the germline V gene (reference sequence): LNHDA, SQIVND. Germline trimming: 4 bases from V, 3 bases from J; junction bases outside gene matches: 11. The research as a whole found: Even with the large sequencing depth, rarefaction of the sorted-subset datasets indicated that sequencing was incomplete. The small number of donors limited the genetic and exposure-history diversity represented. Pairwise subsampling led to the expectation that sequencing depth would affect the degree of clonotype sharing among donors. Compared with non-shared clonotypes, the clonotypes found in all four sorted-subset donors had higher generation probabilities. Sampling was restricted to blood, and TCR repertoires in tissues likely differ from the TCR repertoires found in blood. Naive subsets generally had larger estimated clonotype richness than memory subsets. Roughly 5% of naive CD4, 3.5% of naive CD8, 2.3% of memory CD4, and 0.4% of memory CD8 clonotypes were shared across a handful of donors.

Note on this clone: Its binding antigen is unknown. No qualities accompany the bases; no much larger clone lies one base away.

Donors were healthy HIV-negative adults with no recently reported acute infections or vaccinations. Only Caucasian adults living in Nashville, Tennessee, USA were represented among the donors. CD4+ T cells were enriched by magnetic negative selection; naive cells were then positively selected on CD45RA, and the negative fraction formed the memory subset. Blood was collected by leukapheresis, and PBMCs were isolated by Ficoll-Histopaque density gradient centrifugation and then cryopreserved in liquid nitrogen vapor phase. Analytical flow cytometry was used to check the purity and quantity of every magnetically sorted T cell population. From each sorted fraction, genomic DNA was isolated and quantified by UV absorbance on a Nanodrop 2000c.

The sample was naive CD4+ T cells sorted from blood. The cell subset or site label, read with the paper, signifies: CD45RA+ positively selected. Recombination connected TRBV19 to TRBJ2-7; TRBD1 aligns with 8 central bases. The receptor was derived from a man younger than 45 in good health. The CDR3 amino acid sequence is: CASSRRTGFDGYEQYF. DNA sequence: TGTGCCAGTAGTAGGAGGACAGGGTTCGATGGCTACGAGCAGTACTTC.